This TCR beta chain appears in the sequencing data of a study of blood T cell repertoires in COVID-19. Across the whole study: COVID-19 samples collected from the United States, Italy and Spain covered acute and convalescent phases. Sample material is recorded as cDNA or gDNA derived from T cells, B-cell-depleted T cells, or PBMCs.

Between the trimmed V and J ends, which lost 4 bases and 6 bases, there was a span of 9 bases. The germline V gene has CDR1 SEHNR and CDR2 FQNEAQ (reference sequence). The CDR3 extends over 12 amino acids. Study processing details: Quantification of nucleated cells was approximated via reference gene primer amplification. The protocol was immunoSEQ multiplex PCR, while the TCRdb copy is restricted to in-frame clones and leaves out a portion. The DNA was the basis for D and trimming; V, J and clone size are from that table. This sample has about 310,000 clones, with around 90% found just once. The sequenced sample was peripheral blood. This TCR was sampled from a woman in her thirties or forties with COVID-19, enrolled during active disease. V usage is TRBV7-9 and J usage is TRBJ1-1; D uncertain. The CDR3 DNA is TGTGCCAGCAGCTCCCTACTCGCTGAAGCTTTCTTT. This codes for CASSSLLAEAFF.